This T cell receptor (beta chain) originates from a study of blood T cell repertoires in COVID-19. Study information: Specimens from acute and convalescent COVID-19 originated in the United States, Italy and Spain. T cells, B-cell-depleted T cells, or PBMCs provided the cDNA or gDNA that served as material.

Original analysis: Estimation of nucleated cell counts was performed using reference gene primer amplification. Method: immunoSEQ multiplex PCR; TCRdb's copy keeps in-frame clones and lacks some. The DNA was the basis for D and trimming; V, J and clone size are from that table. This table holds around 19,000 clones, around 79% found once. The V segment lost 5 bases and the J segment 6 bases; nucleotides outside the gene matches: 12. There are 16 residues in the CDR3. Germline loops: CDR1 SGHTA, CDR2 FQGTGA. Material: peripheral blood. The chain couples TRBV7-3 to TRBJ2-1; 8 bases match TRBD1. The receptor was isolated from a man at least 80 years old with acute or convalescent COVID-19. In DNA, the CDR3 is TGTGCCAGCAGCCCGGTTTGGACAGGGTACGGCAATGAGCAGTTCTTC. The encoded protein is CASSPVWTGYGNEQFF.